These T cell receptor beta chains were read from a single sample in a study of blood T cell repertoires in COVID-19. Measured with immunoSEQ multiplex PCR; TCRdb has only the in-frame clones, and not every one. The table shows about 58,000 clones, with roughly nine tenths occurring only once. Sequencing used peripheral blood. These receptors were collected from a woman in her sixties or seventies with active COVID-19. Each CDR3 is given with its conserved first and last residue. D genes are given only for firm matches. Rows may omit the clone size; those that give it use once, few, many or a size class.

D: TRBD2
J: TRBJ2-3
V: TRBV6-2/TRBV6-3
size: .
DNA: TGTGCCAGCAGTTACTCTAGCGGGAGTAATGTTGGCACAGATACGCAGTATTTT
CDR3: CASSYSSGSNVGTDTQYF

D: TRBD2
J: TRBJ2-5
V: TRBV5-1
size: .
DNA: TGCGCCAGCAGCGAACGACTAGCGGATCAAGAGACCCAGTACTTC
CDR3: CASSERLADQETQYF

D: .
J: TRBJ2-7
V: TRBV18
size: .
DNA: TGTGCCAGCTCACCGGGTTGGACACCCTCCTACGAGCAGTACTTC
CDR3: CASSPGWTPSYEQYF

D: .
J: TRBJ2-7
V: TRBV2
size: .
DNA: TGTGCCAGCAGGGAAAGGTGGACAAACGGTCTGGGCTCATACTTC
CDR3: CASRERWTNGLGSYF

D: TRBD1
J: TRBJ2-7
V: TRBV6-1
size: .
DNA: TGTGCCAGCAGTGAAGTACAGGGGGAGGTCGAGCAGTACTTC
CDR3: CASSEVQGEVEQYF

D: TRBD1
J: TRBJ1-5
V: TRBV15
size: .
DNA: TGTGCCACCAAGCAGGGGGCGAGTACGAGTCAGCCCCAGCATTTT
CDR3: CATKQGASTSQPQHF

D: .
J: TRBJ2-4
V: TRBV20-1
size: .
DNA: TGCAGTGCTAGAGGGGAGGCAGCGCAGTACTTC
CDR3: CSARGEAAQYF

D: .
J: TRBJ2-1
V: TRBV28
size: .
DNA: TGTGCCAGCAGTTCCTATGACTACAATGAGCAGTTCTTC
CDR3: CASSSYDYNEQFF

D: .
J: TRBJ1-5
V: TRBV5-5
size: .
DNA: TGTGCCAGCAGCTTGGTGTCCCGGAATCAGCCCCAGCATTTT
CDR3: CASSLVSRNQPQHF

D: .
J: TRBJ2-5
V: TRBV19
size: .
DNA: TGTGCCAGTAGTATCTGGGGGCAAGGGCCCAGAGAGACCCAGTACTTC
CDR3: CASSIWGQGPRETQYF

D: TRBD1
J: TRBJ2-7
V: TRBV28
size: .
DNA: TGTGCCAGCACCGAACCCCAGGGGGATAACTACGAGCAGTACTTC
CDR3: CASTEPQGDNYEQYF

D: .
J: TRBJ2-4
V: TRBV18
size: .
DNA: TGTGCCAGCTCACCGTCAAATTTCGGGAACATTCAGTACTTC
CDR3: CASSPSNFGNIQYF

D: .
J: TRBJ1-4
V: TRBV6-5
size: .
DNA: TGTGCCAGCACTCTGACAACAACTAATGAAAAACTGTTTTTT
CDR3: CASTLTTTNEKLFF

D: TRBD1
J: TRBJ1-6
V: TRBV11-2
size: .
DNA: TGTGCCAGCAGCGCAACAGGGGATCTGGGATATAATTCACCCCTCCACTTT
CDR3: CASSATGDLGYNSPLHF

D: TRBD2
J: TRBJ2-2
V: TRBV6-1
size: .
DNA: TGTGCCAGCAGCGAAGGGACTAGCGGGAGTATCCGGGAGCTGTTTTTT
CDR3: CASSEGTSGSIRELFF

D: TRBD1
J: TRBJ2-3
V: TRBV28
size: .
DNA: TGTGCCAGCAGGGGGACAGGGGGCCCAGATACGCAGTATTTT
CDR3: CASRGTGGPDTQYF

D: TRBD2
J: TRBJ2-3
V: TRBV7-8
size: .
DNA: TGTGCCAGCAGCTTAGGAGGGGCTAGCGGTTACACAGATACGCAGTATTTT
CDR3: CASSLGGASGYTDTQYF

D: .
J: TRBJ1-6
V: TRBV5-1
size: .
DNA: TGCGCCAGCAGCTTGGGACAGGAAGCTAATTCACCCCTCCACTTT
CDR3: CASSLGQEANSPLHF

D: .
J: TRBJ2-5
V: TRBV27
size: .
DNA: TGTGCCAGCAGTTCACAAGAGACCCAGTACTTC
CDR3: CASSSQETQYF

D: TRBD2
J: TRBJ2-3
V: TRBV2
size: once
DNA: TGTGCCAGCAGTGCCTCACTAGCGGGAAAGACAGATACGCAGTATTTT
CDR3: CASSASLAGKTDTQYF

D: .
J: TRBJ1-5
V: TRBV19
size: .
DNA: TGTGCCACCTGCCAGGGTTGGAATCAGCCCCAGCATTTT
CDR3: CATCQGWNQPQHF

D: .
J: TRBJ2-1
V: TRBV10-3
size: .
DNA: TGTGCCATCAGTGGACCCATGCAGGTCCTCCGGTACAATGAGCAGTTCTTC
CDR3: CAISGPMQVLRYNEQFF

D: .
J: TRBJ1-4
V: TRBV5-4
size: few
DNA: TGTGCCAGCAGCTTGTGGGATCAGCGGGAAAAACTGTTTTTT
CDR3: CASSLWDQREKLFF

D: .
J: TRBJ1-3
V: TRBV7-6
size: .
DNA: TGTGCCAGCAGCTTAACGTTACAGAAATCTGGAAACACCATATATTTT
CDR3: CASSLTLQKSGNTIYF

D: .
J: TRBJ2-3
V: TRBV9
size: .
DNA: TGTGCCAGCAGCGTAGGTCAGCGCAATACGCAGTATTTT
CDR3: CASSVGQRNTQYF

D: TRBD2
J: TRBJ2-7
V: TRBV19
size: .
DNA: TGTGCCAGTAGCCCCGGGGGGGCCCTCGGGGAGCAGTACTTC
CDR3: CASSPGGALGEQYF

D: TRBD2
J: TRBJ2-1
V: TRBV19
size: few
DNA: TGTGCCAGTACCCGGGGGGGACTAGGCTCCTACAATGAGCAGTTCTTC
CDR3: CASTRGGLGSYNEQFF

D: .
J: TRBJ2-7
V: TRBV6-1
size: .
DNA: TGTGCCAGCAGTGACACTCCCGAGCAGTACTTC
CDR3: CASSDTPEQYF

D: TRBD1
J: TRBJ1-1
V: TRBV19
size: .
DNA: TGTGCCAGTAGTCAGACAGGGGAAAACACTGAAGCTTTCTTT
CDR3: CASSQTGENTEAFF

D: TRBD2
J: TRBJ2-5
V: TRBV7-2
size: .
DNA: TGTGCCAGCAGCGGAGGACTAGCGGGAGAGACCCAGTACTTC
CDR3: CASSGGLAGETQYF

D: TRBD2
J: TRBJ2-3
V: TRBV25-1
size: .
DNA: TGTGCCAGCTCCGGACTAGCGGGAGGGGATACGCAGTATTTT
CDR3: CASSGLAGGDTQYF

D: TRBD1
J: TRBJ2-3
V: TRBV5-4
size: .
DNA: TGTGCCAGCAGCTTTTCTCCTATGCCCAGGGGACAGGGCAGCACAGATACGCAGTATTTT
CDR3: CASSFSPMPRGQGSTDTQYF

D: TRBD1
J: TRBJ1-2
V: TRBV7-9
size: once
DNA: TGTGCCAGCAGCCAATGGGACAGGGGGTACTATGGCTACACCTTC
CDR3: CASSQWDRGYYGYTF

D: TRBD1
J: TRBJ1-4
V: TRBV4-1
size: .
DNA: TGCGCCAGCAGCCATGCCGGGACAGGGGAATTCGCCAATAATGAAAAACTGTTTTTT
CDR3: CASSHAGTGEFANNEKLFF

D: .
J: TRBJ1-1
V: TRBV27
size: .
DNA: TGTGCCAGCAGTCTTATCGGACAGAAGAACACTGAAGCTTTCTTT
CDR3: CASSLIGQKNTEAFF

D: TRBD2
J: TRBJ2-7
V: TRBV5-1
size: .
DNA: TGCGCCAGCAGCTCATCCGGGATCAGAGCTAGCGGGAGCTCCTACGAGCAGTACTTC
CDR3: CASSSSGIRASGSSYEQYF

D: TRBD1
J: TRBJ2-7
V: TRBV24-1
size: .
DNA: TGTGCCACCAGTGAACACAGACAGGGTATCTACGAGCAGTACTTC
CDR3: CATSEHRQGIYEQYF

D: TRBD2
J: TRBJ2-1
V: TRBV18
size: .
DNA: TGTGCCAGCTCACCCTTAGCGGGAGGCACTAACAATGAGCAGTTCTTC
CDR3: CASSPLAGGTNNEQFF

D: .
J: TRBJ2-7
V: TRBV3-1/TRBV3-2
size: few
DNA: TGTGCCAGCAGCCAGGGGACCGGGGGCTACGAGCAGTACTTC
CDR3: CASSQGTGGYEQYF

D: .
J: TRBJ1-5
V: TRBV3-1/TRBV3-2
size: .
DNA: TGTGCCAGCAGCCCCGGGGAGCGGAATCAGCCCCAGCATTTT
CDR3: CASSPGERNQPQHF

D: .
J: TRBJ1-4
V: TRBV6-5
size: .
DNA: TGTGCCTCACGGACGGGAAATGAAAAACTGTTTTTT
CDR3: CASRTGNEKLFF

D: TRBD2
J: TRBJ2-1
V: TRBV5-8
size: .
DNA: TGTGCCAGCAGCTTGGATCCTAGCGGGGGTGAGCAGTTCTTC
CDR3: CASSLDPSGGEQFF

D: .
J: TRBJ1-1
V: TRBV7-9
size: .
DNA: TGTGCCAGCAGCTTACAGGAGAACACTGAAGCTTTCTTT
CDR3: CASSLQENTEAFF

D: TRBD2
J: TRBJ2-1
V: TRBV7-9
size: .
DNA: TGTGCCAGCAGCTTAGTTTCCCTAGCGGGTAACTACAATGAGCAGTTCTTC
CDR3: CASSLVSLAGNYNEQFF